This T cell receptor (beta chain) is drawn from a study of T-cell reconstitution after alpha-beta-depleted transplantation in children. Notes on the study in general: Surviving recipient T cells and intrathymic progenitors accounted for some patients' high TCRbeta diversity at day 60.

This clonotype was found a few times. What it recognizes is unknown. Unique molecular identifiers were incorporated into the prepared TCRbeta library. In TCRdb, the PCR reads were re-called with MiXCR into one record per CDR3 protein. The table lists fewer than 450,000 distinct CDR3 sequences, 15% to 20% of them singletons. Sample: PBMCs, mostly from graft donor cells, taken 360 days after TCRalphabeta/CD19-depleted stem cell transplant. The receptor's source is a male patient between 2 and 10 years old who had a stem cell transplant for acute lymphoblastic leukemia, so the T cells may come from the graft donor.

This CDR3 reads CASSPLDLAYEQYF. The DNA of the CDR3 is TGTGCCAGCAGTCCCCTAGACCTAGCCTACGAGCAGTACTTC. The chain couples TRBV27 to TRBJ2-7, with D hard to call. The CDR3 spans 14 residues. V lost 5 bases, J lost 2 bases, and 13 bases lay in between. Germline CDR1 MNHEY, CDR2 SMNVEV (reference sequence).